The clone carrying this T cell receptor beta chain was counted once. This entry comes from a study of blood T cell repertoires in COVID-19. This table comes from immunoSEQ multiplex PCR, and its TCRdb copy is limited to in-frame clones, with some not included. The table has about 120,000 clones, over 75% seen once. Looked up from germline, CDR1 is LNHDA and CDR2 is SQIVND (reference sequence). Trimming took 7 bases from V and 5 from J, leaving 20 bases between them. The CDR3 covers 15 residues. This clonotype originated in a woman aged 70-85 years with acute or convalescent COVID-19. This chain uses TRBV19 with TRBJ1-2; D is ambiguous. Input material: peripheral blood. The CDR3 DNA is TGTGCCAGTAATTTCGGACTAGGACTTGGTTATGGCTACACCTTC. Translation gives CASNFGLGLGYGYTF.